This T cell receptor beta chain originates from a study of shared clonotypes between healthy human individuals (TCRdb year 2020). Background for the entire study: The cohort included three men and a couple of women between 18 and 49 years of age. For each donor, CD4 naive and CD4 memory were each given three plates, CD8 naive was given two plates, and CD8 memory was given one plate. To increase sequencing depth and limit assay-specific biases, different laboratories used diverse techniques to prepare libraries and sequence TCR repertoires. To estimate repertoire size and how much clonotype sharing occurs between individuals, the study deeply sequenced the blood TCR repertoires of about five healthy adults. Per donor, leukapheresis produced somewhere between about 0.85 and 9.5 billion PBMCs. Study-wide conclusions, independent of this receptor: Clonotypes shared by all four sorted-subset donors showed higher generation probabilities than non-shared clonotypes. Based on pairwise subsampling, the degree of clonotype sharing among donors was expected to be affected by sequencing depth. Across four donors, about 4.5% of naive CD4, 3.5% of naive CD8, roughly 2.2% of memory CD4, and approximately 0.42% of memory CD8 clonotypes were shared. The small number of donors limited the genetic and exposure-history diversity represented. Rarefaction of sorted-subset datasets indicated incomplete sequencing despite the large sequencing depth. Sampling was restricted to blood, and TCR repertoires in tissue are likely to differ from TCR repertoires in blood. Naive subsets generally had larger estimated clonotype richness than memory subsets did.

Using the deep immunoSEQ assay, multiplex PCR amplified TCR CDR3 regions from genomic DNA. Extracted genomic DNA from each cell subset was distributed evenly across all wells of several immunoSEQ 96-well plates, and each plate was treated as a replicate. Each replicate PCR for sorted subsets received about 180 ng genomic DNA, equal to about 30,000 T cell genomes. Purified libraries were quantified with a Qubit 3.0 fluorometer, sized on a Bioanalyzer 2100, and re-quantified with the KAPA Library Quantification kit. A separate single-read 150-cycle Illumina NextSeq 550 flow cell was used to sequence each immunoSEQ 96-well plate. The paper's data handling went like this. Because the immunoSEQ output held only junctional sequences and lacked quality scores, the filtering could not match the filtering applied to full-length reads. To assign V/J genes and CDR3, sequences were annotated against IMGT germline references using PyIR, a Python wrapper for IgBLAST v1.9. Reads with weak V/J assignments (E-value above 1e-6), missing CDR3, stop codons, out-of-frame junctions, or ambiguous translated residues were removed. V3J clonotypes were defined by identical inferred V gene, J gene, and CDR3 amino acid sequence. Percentage overlap between repertoires was computed as shared unique clonotypes divided by the size of the smaller repertoire. Three approaches were used to assess repertoire richness: RTK rarefaction, the Chao1 estimator, and Recon v2.1 estimates of unobserved clonotypes. Generation probabilities were computed with OLGA for all TCRbeta clonotypes obtained by the gDNA method from several donors. TCRdb obtained this table from immuneACCESS and retained in-frame rearrangements with V and J assigned. These tables miss some clones; where compared with another copy, unresolved V genes account for less than half of the shortfall, and the remainder is unexplained. V and J calls plus clone size are reproduced from that table; the DNA served to infer D and trimming. This sample has over 1.4 million clones in its table, and over 95% of those were observed once. The top ten clonotypes cover roughly 1.2% of the sample.

Donors were healthy HIV-negative adults with no recently reported acute infections or vaccinations. Only Caucasian adults living in Nashville, Tennessee, USA were represented among the donors. CD4+ T cells were enriched through magnetic negative selection, after which naive cells were positively selected on CD45RA and the remaining negative fraction served as the memory subset. Blood was obtained by leukapheresis, after which PBMCs were separated by Ficoll-Histopaque density gradient centrifugation and cryopreserved in liquid nitrogen vapor phase. Analytical flow cytometry was used to check the purity and quantity of every magnetically sorted T cell population. Genomic DNA was isolated from every sorted fraction and measured by UV absorbance on a Nanodrop 2000c. Trimming accounts for 5 bases at V and 7 bases at J, while the number of junction bases matched to no gene is 11. The CDR3 runs 15 amino acids, cysteine and phenylalanine included. Only the CDR3 portion is preserved as DNA: 45 bases, with reading frame beginning at the first base. CDR1 and CDR2 are read off the germline V gene (reference sequence) as SEHNR and FQNEAQ.

As to this clone: The specificity of this receptor is unknown. Base-call qualities are not available, and no considerably larger clone is one nucleotide away.

Recombination linked TRBV7-9 to TRBJ2-5; 9 bases in the junction line up with TRBD2. Sample: naive CD4+ T cells sorted from blood. The label giving this sample's cell subset or site can be read as: CD45RA+ positively selected. The receptor's source is a man between 25 and 39 years old in good health. The sequenced DNA: TGTGCCAGCAGCCGAGCGGGGGGACGGTCCGGGACCCAGTACTTC. Its translation reads: CASSRAGGRSGTQYF.